The next 2 T cell receptor beta chains were all read from a single sample in a study of T cells in Graves' hyperthyroidism and ophthalmopathy. Using RNA transcripts as the source, TCR beta CDR3 regions were amplified. TCR CDR3 regions were first amplified by RT-PCR with HTBI primers. From the multiplex PCR reads, TCRdb called clonotypes with MiXCR, one entry per CDR3 protein. Altogether hundreds of thousands of distinct CDR3 sequences are present, 14% to 15% being singletons, with the ten largest covering about 4%. Sequenced input: blood. The receptors shown here come from a woman aged 40 to 49 with Graves' ophthalmopathy.

V is TRBV5-1 and J is TRBJ2-7; D assignment may be TRBD1 or TRBD2 (5 bases each). V was clipped by 0 bases and J by 2 bases, with 12 bases between them. CDR3 size: 15 residues. Germline CDR1 SGHRS, CDR2 YFSETQ. Here the CDR3 reads CASSLVQGVAYEQYF. CDR3 in DNA: TGCGCCAGCAGCTTGGTTCAGGGAGTCGCCTACGAGCAGTACTTC.

At least ten counts were recorded for this clonotype. The CDR3 DNA reads TGTGCCAGCAGCTTAGGTCGTGGGACAGCCCTCATTCCGCCCCAGCATTTT. Its translation: CASSLGRGTALIPPQHF. The V gene is TRBV11-2, the J gene TRBJ1-5; TRBD1 agrees at 7 bases. J gave up 9 bases and V 1 base, and 15 bases lay outside the gene matches. The CDR3 runs to 17 residues. Germline loops: CDR1 SGHAT, CDR2 FQNNGV.